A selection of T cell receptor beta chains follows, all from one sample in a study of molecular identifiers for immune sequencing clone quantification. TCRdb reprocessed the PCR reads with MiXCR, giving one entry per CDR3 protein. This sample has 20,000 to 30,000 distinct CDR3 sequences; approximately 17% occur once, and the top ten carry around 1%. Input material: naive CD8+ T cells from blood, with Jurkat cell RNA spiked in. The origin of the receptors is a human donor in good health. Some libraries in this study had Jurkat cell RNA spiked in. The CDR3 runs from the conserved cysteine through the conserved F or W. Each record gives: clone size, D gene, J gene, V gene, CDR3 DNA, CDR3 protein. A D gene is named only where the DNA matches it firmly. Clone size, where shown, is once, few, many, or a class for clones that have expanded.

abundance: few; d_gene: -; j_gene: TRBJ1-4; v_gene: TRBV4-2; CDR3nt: TGTGCCAGCAGCCAAGATGGCCTCGGACAGACGAATGAAAAACTGTTTTTT; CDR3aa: CASSQDGLGQTNEKLFF
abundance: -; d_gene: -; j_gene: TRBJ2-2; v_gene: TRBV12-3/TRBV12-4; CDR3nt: TGTGCCAGCAGTCCCGGGCCAACGGGGAGCACCGGGGAGCCGTTTTTT; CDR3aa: CASSPGPTGSTGEPFF
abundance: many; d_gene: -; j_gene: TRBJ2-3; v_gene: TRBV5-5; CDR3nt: TGTGCCAGCAGCTTGGGCGGGAGCACAGATACGCAGTATTTT; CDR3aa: CASSLGGSTDTQYF
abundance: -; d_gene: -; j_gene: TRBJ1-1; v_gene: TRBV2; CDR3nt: TGTGCCAGCAAAGAGAGAATTATGAACACTGAAGCTTTCTTT; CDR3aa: CASKERIMNTEAFF
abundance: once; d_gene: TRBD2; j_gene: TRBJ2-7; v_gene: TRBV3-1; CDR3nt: TGTGCCAGCAGCCTTGGGGGACTAGCGGCCGACGAGCAGTACTTC; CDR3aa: CASSLGGLAADEQYF
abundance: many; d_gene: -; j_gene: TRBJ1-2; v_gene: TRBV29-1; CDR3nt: TGCAGCGTTGTTCGTGGATCCTATGGCTACACCTTC; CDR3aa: CSVVRGSYGYTF
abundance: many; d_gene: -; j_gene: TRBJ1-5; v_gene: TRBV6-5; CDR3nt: TGTGCCAGCAGCCCCGTAAGGGGTAGCAATCAGCCCCAGCATTTT; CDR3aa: CASSPVRGSNQPQHF
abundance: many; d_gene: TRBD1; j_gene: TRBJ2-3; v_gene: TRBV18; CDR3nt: TGTGCCAGCTCACCTCCCGAGGGGGCCCGGGCAGATACGCAGTATTTT; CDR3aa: CASSPPEGARADTQYF
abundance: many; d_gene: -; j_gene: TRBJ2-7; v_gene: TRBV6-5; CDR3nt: TGTGCCAGCAGGGGCGGGACACACGAGCAGTACTTC; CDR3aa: CASRGGTHEQYF
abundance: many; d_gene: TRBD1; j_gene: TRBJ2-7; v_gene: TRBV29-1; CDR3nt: TGCAGCGTTGAATTTTGGGACAGGGGTGGCAACGAGCAGTACTTC; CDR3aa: CSVEFWDRGGNEQYF
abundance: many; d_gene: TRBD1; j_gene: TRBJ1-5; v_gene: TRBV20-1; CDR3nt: TGCAGTGCGAGCGGACAGGGGTCCTATCAGCCCCAGCATTTT; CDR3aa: CSASGQGSYQPQHF
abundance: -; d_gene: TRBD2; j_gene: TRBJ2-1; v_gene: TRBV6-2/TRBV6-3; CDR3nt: TGTGCCAGCAGTTATGGACTAGCGGGGGTGGTTGAGCAGCTCTTC; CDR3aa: CASSYGLAGVVEQLF
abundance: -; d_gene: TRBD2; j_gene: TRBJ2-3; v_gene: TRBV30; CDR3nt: TGTGCCTGGAGTTCTAGCGGGAGAGGCACAGGTACGCAGTATTTT; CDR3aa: CAWSSSGRGTGTQYF
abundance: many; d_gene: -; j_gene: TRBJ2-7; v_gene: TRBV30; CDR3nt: TGTGCCTGGAGTGTAGGGCTAGTAGACGAGCAGTACTTC; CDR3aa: CAWSVGLVDEQYF
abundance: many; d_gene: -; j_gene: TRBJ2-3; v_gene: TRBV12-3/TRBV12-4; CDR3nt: TGTGCCAGCAGTTTTATTAGCACAGATACGCAGTATTTT; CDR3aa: CASSFISTDTQYF
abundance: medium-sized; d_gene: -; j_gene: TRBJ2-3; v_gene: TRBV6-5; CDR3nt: TGTGCCAGCAGTTACGCGGGGGCCCTCACAGATACGCAGTATTTT; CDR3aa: CASSYAGALTDTQYF
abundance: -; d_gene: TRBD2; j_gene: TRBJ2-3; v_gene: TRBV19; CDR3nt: TGTGCCTGTAGTATCCGTTTCGCCGGGACTAGCGGGGGGGCCGCGAACACAGATACGCGGTATTTT; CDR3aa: CACSIRFAGTSGGAANTDTRYF
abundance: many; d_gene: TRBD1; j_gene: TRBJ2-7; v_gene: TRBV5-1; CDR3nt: TGCGCCAGCAGCCACCGAACAGGGGCTGACGAGCAGTACTTC; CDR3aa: CASSHRTGADEQYF
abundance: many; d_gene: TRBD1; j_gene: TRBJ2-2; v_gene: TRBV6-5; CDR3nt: TGCGCCAGCAGTTACTGGGACAGGTCGCCCGGGGAGCTGTTTTTT; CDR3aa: CASSYWDRSPGELFF
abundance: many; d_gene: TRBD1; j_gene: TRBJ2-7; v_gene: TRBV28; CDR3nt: TGTGCCAGCAGGGGGGACAGGGACGAGCAGTACTTC; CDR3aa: CASRGDRDEQYF
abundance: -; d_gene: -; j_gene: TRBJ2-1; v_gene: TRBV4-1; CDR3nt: TGCGCCAGCAGCCAACCAAGAGGGGATGAGCAGTTCTTC; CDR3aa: CASSQPRGDEQFF
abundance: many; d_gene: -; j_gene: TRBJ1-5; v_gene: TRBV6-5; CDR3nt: TGTGCCAGCCTCCGGGGTAAAAGACAGATTGGCAATCAGCCCCAGCATTTT; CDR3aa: CASLRGKRQIGNQPQHF
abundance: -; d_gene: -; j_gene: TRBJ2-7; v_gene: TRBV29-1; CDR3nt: TGCAGCGTTGAAGGCCCCCAGGGCCTTACCTACGAGCAGTACTTC; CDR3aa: CSVEGPQGLTYEQYF
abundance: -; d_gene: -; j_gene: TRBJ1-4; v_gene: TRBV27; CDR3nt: TGTGCCAGCAGTTTATATGGCCCAAATGAAAAACTGATTTTT; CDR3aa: CASSLYGPNEKLIF
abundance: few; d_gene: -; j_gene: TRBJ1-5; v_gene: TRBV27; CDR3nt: TGTGCCAGCAGTGCATGGGACGGTCACAATCAGCCCCAGCATTTT; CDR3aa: CASSAWDGHNQPQHF
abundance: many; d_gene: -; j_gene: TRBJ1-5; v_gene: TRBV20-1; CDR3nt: TGCAGTGCTACGATCTACAGGGAGGGCAATCAGCCCCAGCATTTT; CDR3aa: CSATIYREGNQPQHF
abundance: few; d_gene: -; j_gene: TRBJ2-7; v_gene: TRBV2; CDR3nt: TGTGCCAGCAGTGCGACAGCCTCCTACGAGCAGTACTTC; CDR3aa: CASSATASYEQYF
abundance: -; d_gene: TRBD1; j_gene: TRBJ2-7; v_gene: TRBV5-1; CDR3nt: TGCGCCAGCAGCTTAGGCGGCGGCAGGGGGTACTACGAGCAGTACTTC; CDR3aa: CASSLGGGRGYYEQYF
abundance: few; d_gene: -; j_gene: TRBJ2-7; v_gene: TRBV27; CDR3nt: TGTGCCAGCAGTTTAGGGCTGGGAAGAGGGCCTGGCGAGCAGTACTTC; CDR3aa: CASSLGLGRGPGEQYF
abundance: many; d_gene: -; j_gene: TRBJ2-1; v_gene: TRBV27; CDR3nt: TGTGCCAGCAGTTTAACTATCGACCCCAATGAGCAGTTCTTC; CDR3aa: CASSLTIDPNEQFF
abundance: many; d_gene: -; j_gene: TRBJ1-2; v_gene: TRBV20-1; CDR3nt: TGCAGTGCGAGATTTACTCGGAGAGGCGGCCCCGTCTATGGCTACACCTTC; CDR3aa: CSARFTRRGGPVYGYTF
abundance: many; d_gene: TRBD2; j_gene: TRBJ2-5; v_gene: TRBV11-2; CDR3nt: TGTGCCAGCAGCTTAGAACCAGCGGGGGTTTTAGAGACCCAGTACTTC; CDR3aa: CASSLEPAGVLETQYF
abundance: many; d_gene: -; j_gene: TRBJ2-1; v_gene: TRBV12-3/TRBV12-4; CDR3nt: TGTGCCAGCAGTGAAAGAACTAGCCCGTACAATGAGCAGTTCTTC; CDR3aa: CASSERTSPYNEQFF
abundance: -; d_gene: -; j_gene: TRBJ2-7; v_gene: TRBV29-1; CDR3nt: TGCAGCGTTGGAGGTTCAGGGTCTGGCTACGAGCAGTACTTC; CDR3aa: CSVGGSGSGYEQYF
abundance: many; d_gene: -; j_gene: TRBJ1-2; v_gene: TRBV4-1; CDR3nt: TGCGCCAGCAGCCTCCAGAGCGATGGGCATTTCTATGGCTACACCTTC; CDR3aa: CASSLQSDGHFYGYTF
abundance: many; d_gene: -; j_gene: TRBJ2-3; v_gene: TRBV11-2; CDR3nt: TGTGCCAGCAGCTCTGGACAGCTACTTTCCACAGATACGCAGTATTTT; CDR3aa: CASSSGQLLSTDTQYF
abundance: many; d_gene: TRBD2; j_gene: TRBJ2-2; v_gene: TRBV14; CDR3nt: TGTGCCAGCAGCCACTGGGGGACTAGCGGGACCGGGGAGCTGTTTTTT; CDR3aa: CASSHWGTSGTGELFF
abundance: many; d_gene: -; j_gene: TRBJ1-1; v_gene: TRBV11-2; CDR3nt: TGTGCCAGCAGCTTAGATGGCGAAAACACTGAAGCTTTCTTT; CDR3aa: CASSLDGENTEAFF
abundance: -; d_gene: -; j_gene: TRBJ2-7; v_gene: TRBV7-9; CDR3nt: TGTGCCAGCAGCTTTTCAGGGTCCGGGTACGAGCAGTACTTC; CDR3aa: CASSFSGSGYEQYF
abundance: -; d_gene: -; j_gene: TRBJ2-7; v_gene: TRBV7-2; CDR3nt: TGTGCCAGCAGCTCCAGCGGGTTCTCCTACGAGCAGTACTTC; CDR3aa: CASSSSGFSYEQYF
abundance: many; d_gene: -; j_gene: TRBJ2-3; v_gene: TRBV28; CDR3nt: TGTGCCAGCAGTTTTGCCCCTACAGGTTGGACAGATACGCAGTATTTT; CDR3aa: CASSFAPTGWTDTQYF
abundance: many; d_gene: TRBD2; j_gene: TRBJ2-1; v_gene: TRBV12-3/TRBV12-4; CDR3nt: TGTGCCAGCAAACCAAAGGCTAGCGGGACGAACAATGAGCAGTTCTTC; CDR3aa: CASKPKASGTNNEQFF